The present TCR beta chain was sequenced within a study of T cells in Graves' hyperthyroidism and ophthalmopathy. This clonotype was seen at least ten times. Thyroid ultrasound, orbital computed tomography, clinical symptoms, and serum thyroxine and TRAb underpinned diagnoses. V was shortened by 5 bases and J by 0 bases, with 10 bases between the two germline ends. Germline V lookup: CDR1 MDHEN, CDR2 SYDVKM. The CDR3 length is 14 residues. Amplification yielded TCR beta CDR3 regions, with RNA transcripts as the source. Initially, a first-round RT-PCR of the TCR CDR3 employed the HTBI primer set. MiXCR was run by TCRdb on the multiplex PCR reads, yielding one entry per CDR3 protein. The top ten clones hold around 57% of a sample with about 290,000 distinct CDR3 sequences, about 15% of them seen once.

This TCR derives from a woman aged 55-70 years with Graves' ophthalmopathy. The sample comprised blood. The V call is TRBV28, the J call TRBJ1-1; D gene uncertain. DNA of the CDR3: TGTGCCAGCAGTCCAGTACACATGAACACTGAAGCTTTCTTT. It codes for CASSPVHMNTEAFF.